The source of this T cell receptor beta chain is a study of T cell responses to AZD1222 COVID-19 vaccine. TCRdb's table, derived via immunoSEQ multiplex PCR, lists solely in-frame clones and lacks some. The repertoire holds over 75,000 clones, with around 86% as singletons. Trimming pared 5 bases from V and 0 bases from J, leaving 10 bases between. CDR1 is DFQATT and CDR2 is SNEGSKA in the germline V gene (reference sequence). This CDR3 is 14 amino acids long. This clone was observed a handful of times. The sample in question was peripheral blood, obtained on day 0 of AZD1222 vaccination. The rearrangement links TRBV20-1 to TRBJ1-4, with D perhaps matching TRBD1 (6 bases). The receptor's source is an adult in good health. The CDR3 is CSARDRPTNEKLFF. In DNA form, the CDR3 reads TGCAGTGCTCGTGACAGGCCAACTAATGAAAAACTGTTTTTT.